A selection of T cell receptor beta chains follows, all from one sample in a study of shared clonotypes between healthy human individuals. Clones were sequenced by immunoSEQ multiplex PCR, and TCRdb holds only the in-frame ones, with some missing. The repertoire holds around 2.3 million clones, with under 97% as singletons. The sequenced sample consisted of naive CD4+ T cells sorted from blood. The receptors were gathered from a man younger than 35 in good health. CDR3s include the opening cysteine and the closing phenylalanine or tryptophan. The D gene is left open where the match is weak. Clone sizes are given selectively: once, few, many, or a class where the clone is expanded.

d_call	cdr3_length	clone_size	v_call	j_call	cdr3_aa	cdr3_nt
TRBD1	16	.	TRBV19	TRBJ2-6	CASTIGQGIGANVLTF	TGTGCCAGTACAATCGGACAGGGGATCGGGGCCAACGTCCTGACTTTC
TRBD2	15	.	TRBV11-2	TRBJ2-1	CASRRPAGGRNEQFF	TGTGCCAGCAGACGCCCGGCGGGAGGCAGGAATGAGCAGTTCTTC
TRBD1	15	.	TRBV6-1	TRBJ2-7	CASSERDRMTYEQYF	TGTGCCAGCAGTGAAAGGGACAGGATGACCTACGAGCAGTACTTC
TRBD1	15	.	TRBV2	TRBJ1-4	CASSEPSGGREKLFF	TGTGCCAGCAGTGAACCCTCAGGGGGCCGGGAAAAACTGTTTTTT
.	13	.	TRBV10-3	TRBJ2-7	CAISPGSSYEQYF	TGTGCCATCAGTCCGGGATCTAGCTACGAGCAGTACTTC
.	16	.	TRBV18	TRBJ2-4	CASSPQRTQGVDIQYF	TGTGCCAGCTCACCACAGAGGACACAAGGGGTTGACATTCAGTACTTC
TRBD1	15	.	TRBV5-6	TRBJ2-3	CASSLGQGYGDTQYF	TGTGCCAGCAGCTTGGGACAGGGTTATGGAGATACGCAGTATTTT
.	13	.	TRBV7-9	TRBJ2-5	CASSFQLEETQYF	TGTGCCAGCAGCTTCCAATTGGAGGAGACCCAGTACTTC
.	14	.	TRBV7-9	TRBJ1-1	CASSLGEMNTEAFF	TGTGCCAGCAGCTTGGGGGAGATGAACACTGAAGCTTTCTTT
TRBD1	16	.	TRBV19	TRBJ1-5	CASSPRDRGSNQPQHF	TGTGCCAGTAGTCCGCGGGACAGGGGTAGCAATCAGCCCCAGCATTTT
TRBD1	14	.	TRBV4-1	TRBJ2-5	CASSQPDRSETQYF	TGCGCCAGCAGCCAACCGGACAGGTCGGAGACCCAGTACTTC
.	16	.	TRBV6-4	TRBJ2-1	CASSDGNRGNYNEQFF	TGTGCCAGCAGTGACGGTAATCGGGGGAACTACAATGAGCAGTTCTTC
.	13	.	TRBV6-5	TRBJ1-2	CASSGQGKYGYTF	TGTGCCAGCAGTGGTCAGGGAAAGTATGGCTACACCTTC
TRBD2	15	.	TRBV7-2	TRBJ2-1	CASSSSTSGHNEQFF	TGTGCCAGCAGCTCCTCGACTAGCGGGCACAATGAGCAGTTCTTC
TRBD1	14	once	TRBV19	TRBJ1-6	CASKAGTGRSPLHF	TGTGCCAGTAAAGCCGGGACAGGGCGATCACCCCTCCACTTT
.	18	.	TRBV18	TRBJ2-1	CASSPPGVNRINYNEQFF	TGTGCCAGCTCACCACCGGGGGTAAACAGAATAAATTACAATGAGCAGTTCTTC
TRBD1	16	.	TRBV6-6	TRBJ1-5	CASSPPTGYSNQPQHF	TGTGCCAGCAGTCCACCGACAGGGTATAGCAATCAGCCCCAGCATTTT
.	14	.	TRBV4-1	TRBJ1-2	CASSQDWGIGGYTF	TGCGCCAGCAGCCAAGATTGGGGGATTGGGGGCTACACCTTC
.	15	once	TRBV6-5	TRBJ2-7	CASSSGQVASYEQYF	TGTGCCAGCAGTTCCGGACAAGTAGCCTCCTACGAGCAGTACTTC
.	13	.	TRBV9	TRBJ2-7	CASSQQEGYEQYF	TGTGCCAGCAGCCAGCAAGAGGGTTACGAGCAGTACTTC
.	14	.	TRBV5-1	TRBJ1-1	CASSLTAGNTEAFF	TGCGCCAGCAGCTTGACAGCGGGGAACACTGAAGCTTTCTTT
.	15	.	TRBV7-9	TRBJ1-4	CASVGTGNRNEKLFF	TGTGCCAGCGTGGGTACCGGGAATAGAAATGAAAAACTGTTTTTT
.	12	.	TRBV27	TRBJ1-3	CASISPGNTIYF	TGTGCCAGCATCTCCCCTGGAAACACCATATATTTT
.	14	few	TRBV21-1	TRBJ1-6	CASSKGGGYSPLHF	TGTGCCAGCAGCAAAGGGGGGGGATATTCACCCCTCCACTTT
.	13	.	TRBV6-6	TRBJ1-2	CASKLGQNYGYTF	TGTGCCAGCAAGTTAGGACAGAACTATGGCTACACCTTC
.	19	.	TRBV5-6	TRBJ2-1	CASSLVFPYGQSSYNEQFF	TGTGCCAGCAGCTTGGTTTTTCCATACGGCCAGAGCTCCTACAATGAGCAGTTCTTC
.	12	.	TRBV27	TRBJ2-7	CASSFPQGEQYF	TGTGCCAGCAGTTTTCCACAGGGCGAGCAGTACTTC
.	13	.	TRBV29-1	TRBJ1-3	CSASQGSGNTIYF	TGCAGTGCCTCACAGGGATCCGGAAACACCATATATTTT
TRBD1	15	.	TRBV11-2	TRBJ2-2	CASSLDGQGSGELFF	TGTGCCAGCAGCTTAGACGGACAGGGTTCCGGGGAGCTGTTTTTT
.	14	.	TRBV5-4	TRBJ1-6	CASSLATDNSPLHF	TGTGCCAGCAGCTTGGCGACAGATAATTCACCCCTCCACTTT
.	13	.	TRBV7-3	TRBJ1-1	CASSMDGNTEAFF	TGTGCCAGCAGCATGGACGGGAACACTGAAGCTTTCTTT
TRBD1	14	.	TRBV7-2	TRBJ1-1	CASSLTGGRTEAFF	TGTGCCAGCAGCCTCACAGGGGGAAGGACTGAAGCTTTCTTT
.	15	.	TRBV6-6	TRBJ2-7	CASSPDYPSSYEQYF	TGTGCCAGCAGTCCGGACTACCCGAGCTCCTACGAGCAGTACTTC
.	14	.	TRBV18	TRBJ2-5	CASSPAGTAETQYF	TGTGCCAGCTCACCCGCAGGGACGGCGGAGACCCAGTACTTC
TRBD1	15	few	TRBV10-3	TRBJ2-5	CAISGSTGGQETQYF	TGTGCCATCAGTGGATCTACAGGGGGGCAAGAGACCCAGTACTTC
.	14	.	TRBV11-2	TRBJ2-5	CASSSYREGETQYF	TGTGCCAGCAGCTCTTACAGGGAAGGGGAGACCCAGTACTTC
TRBD1	16	.	TRBV5-4	TRBJ1-2	CASSLVLRTGENGYTF	TGTGCCAGCAGCTTGGTGCTTAGGACAGGGGAGAATGGCTACACCTTC
TRBD2	15	.	TRBV29-1	TRBJ2-1	CSVERSGSLVNEQFF	TGCAGCGTTGAACGTAGCGGGAGTCTTGTGAATGAGCAGTTCTTC
.	13	.	TRBV27	TRBJ2-7	CASSTSTRGEQYF	TGTGCCAGCAGTACGAGCACCCGTGGCGAGCAGTACTTC